These T cell receptor beta chains were read from a single sample in a study of read filtering for tumor transcriptome and immune sequencing. A single record per CDR3 protein comes from TCRdb applying MiXCR to the reads. The sample has over 50,000 distinct CDR3 sequences; roughly 19% are singletons. Sequences were obtained from a population of CD138-negative cells sorted from bone marrow. The receptor set was obtained from a donor at least 40 years old with multiple myeloma. CDR3s include the opening cysteine and the closing phenylalanine or tryptophan. The D gene is left open where the match is weak. Not all rows give a size; the values are once, few, many and, for expanded clones, a class.

CSVTPGRINYEQYF,TGCAGCGTTACCCCCGGACGGATTAACTACGAGCAGTACTTC,TRBV29-1,TRBJ2-7,-,many
CASKSTHTDTQYF,TGTGCCAGCAAGTCTACCCACACAGATACGCAGTATTTT,TRBV27,TRBJ2-3,-,many
CASSSLGEDTEAFF,TGTGCCAGCAGCTCGCTGGGGGAGGACACTGAAGCTTTCTTT,TRBV7-3,TRBJ1-1,-,many
CASRASGANVLTF,TGTGCTAGCAGGGCCTCCGGGGCCAACGTCCTGACTTTC,TRBV7-7,TRBJ2-6,-,many
CASSHVGNEQFF,TGTGCCAGCAGCCATGTCGGAAACGAGCAGTTCTTC,TRBV3-1,TRBJ2-1,-,medium-sized
CASSLHPDRAGNTIYF,TGTGCCAGCAGTTTACACCCTGACAGAGCTGGAAACACCATATATTTT,TRBV27,TRBJ1-3,-,few
CSGGRGDAGELFF,TGCAGTGGGGGACGAGGCGACGCCGGGGAGCTGTTTTTT,TRBV20-1,TRBJ2-2,-,many
CSARAADTGELFF,TGCAGTGCTAGAGCCGCAGACACCGGGGAGCTGTTTTTT,TRBV20-1,TRBJ2-2,-,many
CASNKREAYEQYF,TGTGCCAGCAACAAGCGGGAGGCCTACGAGCAGTACTTC,TRBV6-5,TRBJ2-7,TRBD2,many
CASSETRVNEQFF,TGTGCCAGCAGCGAGACTAGAGTCAATGAGCAGTTCTTC,TRBV14,TRBJ2-1,-,many
CSARLTGMGPGANVLTF,TGCAGTGCTAGATTAACCGGGATGGGCCCTGGGGCCAACGTCCTGACTTTC,TRBV20-1,TRBJ2-6,-,many
CASTMGQENTEAFF,TGTGCCAGTACTATGGGACAGGAGAACACTGAAGCTTTCTTT,TRBV19,TRBJ1-1,TRBD1,few
CASSVTSGRLFF,TGTGCCAGCAGTGTTACTAGCGGGAGACTATTTTTC,TRBV6-2/TRBV6-3,TRBJ2-1,TRBD2,many
CSASPGLAGIPGNTGELFF,TGCAGTGCTAGTCCAGGACTAGCGGGGATACCGGGGAACACCGGGGAGCTGTTTTTT,TRBV20-1,TRBJ2-2,TRBD2,few
CASSLDRAGQSLDYTDTQYF,TGTGCCAGCAGCTTAGACAGGGCGGGACAAAGCCTCGACTACACAGATACGCAGTATTTT,TRBV7-2,TRBJ2-3,-,-
CASSQGLEENTEAFF,TGCGCCAGCAGCCAAGGTTTGGAAGAAAACACTGAAGCTTTCTTT,TRBV4-1,TRBJ1-1,-,many
CASSRTTGDSGANVLTF,TGTGCCAGCAGCCGAACGACAGGGGACTCTGGGGCCAACGTCCTGACTTTC,TRBV4-2,TRBJ2-6,TRBD1,many
CASSQSDRRGYGYTF,TGTGCCAGCAGCCAATCGGACAGGCGAGGCTATGGCTACACCTTC,TRBV7-9,TRBJ1-2,TRBD1,many
CANSLAGGLAKNIQHF,TGTGCCAACAGTTTGGCGGGAGGCCTAGCCAAAAACATTCAGCACTTC,TRBV28,TRBJ2-4,TRBD2,-
CASSTQGRVPYEQYF,TGTGCCAGCAGTACCCAGGGGAGAGTCCCCTACGAGCAGTACTTC,TRBV7-2,TRBJ2-7,-,-
CSARDPVESLSNQPQHF,TGCAGTGCTAGAGACCCCGTGGAGAGCCTTAGCAATCAGCCCCAGCATTTT,TRBV20-1,TRBJ1-5,-,-
CASSTGRQNIQYF,TGTGCCAGCTCGACAGGAAGGCAAAACATTCAGTACTTC,TRBV6-1,TRBJ2-4,-,few
CASSEAGGSTTEAFF,TGTGCCAGCAGTGAAGCGGGGGGATCGACCACTGAAGCTTTCTTT,TRBV2,TRBJ1-1,-,few
CAGAGEQYF,TGTGCCGGAGCGGGAGAGCAGTACTTC,TRBV28,TRBJ2-7,TRBD2,many
CASSLRGLQQFF,TGTGCCAGCAGCCTCAGAGGGCTACAGCAGTTCTTC,TRBV7-2,TRBJ2-1,-,-
CASSFLGQGGTEAFF,TGTGCCAGCAGTTTCCTTGGACAGGGTGGGACTGAAGCTTTCTTT,TRBV28,TRBJ1-1,TRBD1,few
CASRIAGGPDNEQFF,TGTGCCAGCAGAATAGCGGGGGGGCCCGACAATGAGCAGTTCTTC,TRBV7-2,TRBJ2-1,TRBD2,many
CASSEEENSYEQYF,TGTGCCAGCAGTGAAGAGGAAAACTCCTACGAGCAGTACTTC,TRBV25-1,TRBJ2-7,-,few
CSALGTSGLPGSSYEQYF,TGCAGTGCTCTCGGGACTAGCGGGCTCCCGGGGAGCTCCTACGAGCAGTACTTC,TRBV20-1,TRBJ2-7,TRBD2,many